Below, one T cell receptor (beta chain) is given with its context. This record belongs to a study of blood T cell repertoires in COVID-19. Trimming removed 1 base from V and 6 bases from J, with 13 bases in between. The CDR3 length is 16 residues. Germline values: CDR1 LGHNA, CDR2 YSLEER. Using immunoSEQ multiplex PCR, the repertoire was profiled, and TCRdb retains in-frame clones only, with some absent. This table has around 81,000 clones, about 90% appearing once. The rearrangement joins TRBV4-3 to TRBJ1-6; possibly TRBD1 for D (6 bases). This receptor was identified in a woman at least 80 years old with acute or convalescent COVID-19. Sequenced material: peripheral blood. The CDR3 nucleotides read TGCGCCAGCAGCCAAGCTCGGACAGCGATTAATTCACCCCTCCACTTT. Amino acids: CASSQARTAINSPLHF.